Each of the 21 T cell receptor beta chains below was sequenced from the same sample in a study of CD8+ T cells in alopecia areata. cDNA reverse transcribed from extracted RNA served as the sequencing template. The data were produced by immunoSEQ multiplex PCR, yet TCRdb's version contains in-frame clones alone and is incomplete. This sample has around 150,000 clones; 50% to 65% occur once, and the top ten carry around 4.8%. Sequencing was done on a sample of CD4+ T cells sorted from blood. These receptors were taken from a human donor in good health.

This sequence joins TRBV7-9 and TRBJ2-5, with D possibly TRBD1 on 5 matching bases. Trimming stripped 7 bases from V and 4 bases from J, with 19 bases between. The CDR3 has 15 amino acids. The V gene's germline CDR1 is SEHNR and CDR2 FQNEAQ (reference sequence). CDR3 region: CASTMGRLGRETQYF. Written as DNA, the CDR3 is TGTGCCAGCACCATGGGCCGATTGGGGCGAGAGACCCAGTACTTC.

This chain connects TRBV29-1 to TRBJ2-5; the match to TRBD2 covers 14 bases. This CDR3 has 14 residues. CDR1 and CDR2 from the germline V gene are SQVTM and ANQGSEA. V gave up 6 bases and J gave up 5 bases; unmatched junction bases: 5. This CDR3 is CSVGLAGGGETQYF. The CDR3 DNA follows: TGCAGCGTAGGACTAGCGGGGGGTGGGGAGACCCAGTACTTC.

The CDR3 loop is CASGIHEQYF. The CDR3 nucleotides are TGTGCCAGCGGAATCCACGAGCAGTACTTC. V is TRBV6-5 and J is TRBJ2-7; D gene unclear. The CDR3 has 10 amino acids. The V and J ends lost 8 bases and 5 bases respectively, with 7 bases between them. Germline V gene sequence: CDR1 MNHEY, CDR2 SVGAGI.

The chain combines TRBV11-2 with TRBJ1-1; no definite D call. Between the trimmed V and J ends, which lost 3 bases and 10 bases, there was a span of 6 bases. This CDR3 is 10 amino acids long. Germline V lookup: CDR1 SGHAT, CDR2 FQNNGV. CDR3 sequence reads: CASSLEGAFF. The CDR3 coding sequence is TGTGCCAGCAGCTTGGAGGGAGCTTTCTTT.

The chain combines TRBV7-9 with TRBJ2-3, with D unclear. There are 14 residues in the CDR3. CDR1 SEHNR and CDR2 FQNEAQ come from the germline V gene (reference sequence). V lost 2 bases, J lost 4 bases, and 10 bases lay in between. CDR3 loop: CASSLTEIPDTQYF. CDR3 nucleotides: TGTGCCAGCAGCTTAACAGAAATCCCAGATACGCAGTATTTT.

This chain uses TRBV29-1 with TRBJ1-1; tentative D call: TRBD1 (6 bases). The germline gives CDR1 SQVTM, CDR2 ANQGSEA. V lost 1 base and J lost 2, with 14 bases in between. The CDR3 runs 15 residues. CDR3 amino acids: CSVEAKQGFNTEAFF. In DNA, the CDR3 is TGCAGCGTTGAAGCCAAACAGGGCTTCAACACTGAAGCTTTCTTT.

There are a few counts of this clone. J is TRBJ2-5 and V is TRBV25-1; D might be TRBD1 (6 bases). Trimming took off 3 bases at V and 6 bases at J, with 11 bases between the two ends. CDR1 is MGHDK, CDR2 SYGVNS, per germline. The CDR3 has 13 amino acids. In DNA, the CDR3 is TGTGCCAGCAGTGACCACAGGGACCAGACCCAGTACTTC. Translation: CASSDHRDQTQYF.

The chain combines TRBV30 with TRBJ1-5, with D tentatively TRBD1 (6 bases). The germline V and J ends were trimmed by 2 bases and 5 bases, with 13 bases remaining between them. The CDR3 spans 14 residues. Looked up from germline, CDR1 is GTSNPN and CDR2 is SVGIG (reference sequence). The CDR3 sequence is CAWSLGALDQPQHF. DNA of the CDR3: TGTGCCTGGAGTTTGGGGGCCCTGGATCAGCCCCAGCATTTT.

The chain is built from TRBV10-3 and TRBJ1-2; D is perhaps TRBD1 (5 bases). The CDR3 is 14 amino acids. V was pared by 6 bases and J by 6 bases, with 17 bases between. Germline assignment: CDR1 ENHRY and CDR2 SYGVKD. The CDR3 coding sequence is TGTGCCATCAGCGCCGGGACTTTGAAGGATGGCTACACCTTC. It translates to CAISAGTLKDGYTF.

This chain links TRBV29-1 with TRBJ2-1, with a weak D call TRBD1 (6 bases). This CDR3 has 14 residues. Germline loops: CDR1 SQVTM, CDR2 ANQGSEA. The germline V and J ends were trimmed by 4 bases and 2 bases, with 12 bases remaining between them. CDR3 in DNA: TGCAGCGTTGCACAGGGCTGGGCCTACAATGAGCAGTTCTTC. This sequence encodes CSVAQGWAYNEQFF.

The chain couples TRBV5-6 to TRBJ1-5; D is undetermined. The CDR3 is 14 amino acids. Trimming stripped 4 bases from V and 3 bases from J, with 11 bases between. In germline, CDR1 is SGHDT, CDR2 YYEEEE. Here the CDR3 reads CASSLRTPNQPQHF. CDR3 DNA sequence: TGTGCCAGCAGCCTCCGGACTCCCAATCAGCCCCAGCATTTT.

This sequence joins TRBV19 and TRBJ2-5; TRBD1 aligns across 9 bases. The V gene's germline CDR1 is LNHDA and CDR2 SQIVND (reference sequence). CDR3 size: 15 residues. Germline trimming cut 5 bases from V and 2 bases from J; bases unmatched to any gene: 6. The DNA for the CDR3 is TGTGCCAGTAGTGGGACAGGGACCAGTCAAGAGACCCAGTACTTC. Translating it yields CASSGTGTSQETQYF.

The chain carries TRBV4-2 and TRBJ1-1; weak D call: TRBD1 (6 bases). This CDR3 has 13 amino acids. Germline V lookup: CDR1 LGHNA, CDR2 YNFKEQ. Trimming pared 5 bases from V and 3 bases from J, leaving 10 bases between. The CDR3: CASSRPGDTEAFF. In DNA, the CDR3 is TGTGCCAGCAGCAGGCCAGGGGACACTGAAGCTTTCTTT.

The CDR3 loop is CASSHVSERADTQYF. CDR3 DNA: TGTGCCAGCAGCCACGTTAGCGAGAGGGCGGATACGCAGTATTTT. This sequence joins TRBV5-4 and TRBJ2-3, with D maybe TRBD2 (5 bases). Per germline, CDR1 SGHNT and CDR2 YYREEE (reference sequence). Trimming removed 4 bases at V and 6 bases at J, with 18 bases between. The CDR3 length is 15 residues.

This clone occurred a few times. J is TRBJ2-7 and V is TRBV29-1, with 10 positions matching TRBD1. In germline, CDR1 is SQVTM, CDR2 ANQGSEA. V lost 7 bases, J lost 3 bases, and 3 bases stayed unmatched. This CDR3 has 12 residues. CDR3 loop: CSARTGGYEQYF. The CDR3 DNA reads TGCAGCGCTAGGACAGGGGGCTACGAGCAGTACTTC.

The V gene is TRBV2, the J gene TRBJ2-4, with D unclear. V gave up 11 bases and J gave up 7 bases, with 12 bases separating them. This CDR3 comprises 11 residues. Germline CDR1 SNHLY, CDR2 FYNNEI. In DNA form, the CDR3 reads TGTGCCCGACGATTGGGGAACATTCAGTACTTC. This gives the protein CARRLGNIQYF.

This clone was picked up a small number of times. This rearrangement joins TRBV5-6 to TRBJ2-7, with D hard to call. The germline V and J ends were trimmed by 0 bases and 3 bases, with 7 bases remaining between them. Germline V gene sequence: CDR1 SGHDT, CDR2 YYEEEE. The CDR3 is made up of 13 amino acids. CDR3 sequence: CASSLATVYEQYF. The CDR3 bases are TGTGCCAGCAGCTTGGCAACAGTCTACGAGCAGTACTTC.

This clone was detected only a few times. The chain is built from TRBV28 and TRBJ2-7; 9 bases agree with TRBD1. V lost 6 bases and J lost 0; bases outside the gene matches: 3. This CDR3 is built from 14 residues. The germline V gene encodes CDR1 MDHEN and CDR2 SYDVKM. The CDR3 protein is CASRLGQGSYEQYF. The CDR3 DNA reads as TGTGCCAGCAGACTGGGACAGGGCTCCTACGAGCAGTACTTC.

CDR3 loop: CASSLTPGAQYF. The CDR3 nucleotides read TGTGCCAGCAGCCTTACCCCTGGGGCCCAGTACTTC. V gene TRBV7-9 combines with J gene TRBJ2-5; D is undetermined. The germline CDR1 and CDR2 sequences are SEHNR and FQNEAQ (reference sequence). V gave up 5 bases and J gave up 9 bases, with 13 bases separating them. CDR3 length equals 12 residues.

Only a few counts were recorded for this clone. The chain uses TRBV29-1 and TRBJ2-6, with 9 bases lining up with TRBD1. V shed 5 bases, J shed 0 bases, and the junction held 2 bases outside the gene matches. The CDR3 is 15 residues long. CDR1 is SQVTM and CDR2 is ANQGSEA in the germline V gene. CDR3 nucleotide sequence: TGCAGCGTTTGGACAGGGGTCTCTGGGGCCAACGTCCTGACTTTC. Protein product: CSVWTGVSGANVLTF. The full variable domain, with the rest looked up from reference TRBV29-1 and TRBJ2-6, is SAVISQKPSRDICQRGTSLTIQCQVDSQVTMMFWYRQQPGQSLTLIATANQGSEATYESGFVIDKFPISRPNLTFSTLTVSNMSPEDSSIYLCSVWTGVSGANVLTFGAGSRLTVL.

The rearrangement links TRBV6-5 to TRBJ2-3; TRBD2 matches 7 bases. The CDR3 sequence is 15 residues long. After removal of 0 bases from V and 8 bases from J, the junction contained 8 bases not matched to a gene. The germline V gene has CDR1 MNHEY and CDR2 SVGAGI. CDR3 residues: CASSYSGGSPGTQYF. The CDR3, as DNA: TGTGCCAGCAGTTACTCGGGGGGGAGCCCCGGTACGCAGTATTTT.